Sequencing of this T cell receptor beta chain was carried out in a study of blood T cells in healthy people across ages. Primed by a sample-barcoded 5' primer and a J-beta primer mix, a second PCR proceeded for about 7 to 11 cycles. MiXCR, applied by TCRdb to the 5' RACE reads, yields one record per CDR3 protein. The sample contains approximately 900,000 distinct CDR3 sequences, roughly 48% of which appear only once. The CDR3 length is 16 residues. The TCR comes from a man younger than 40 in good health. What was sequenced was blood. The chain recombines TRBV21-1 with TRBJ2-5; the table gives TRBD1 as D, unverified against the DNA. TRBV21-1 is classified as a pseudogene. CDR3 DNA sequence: TGTGCCAGCAGCAAAGACTCGGGGGTCTGGGTAGAGACCCAGTACTTC. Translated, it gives CASSKDSGVWVETQYF.